The 21 T cell receptor beta chains below come from one sample, sequenced in a study of siplizumab effects on memory and regulatory T cells. The assay was immunoSEQ multiplex PCR, and TCRdb's table has in-frame clones only and misses some. The sample shows roughly 60,000 clones, approximately 95% of them seen only once. Sequencing used CD8+ T cells sorted from blood. Receptors were obtained from a human donor in good health.

This chain links TRBV2 with TRBJ1-2; TRBD1 matches 11 bases. The CDR3 consists of 14 residues. V trimming: 7 bases; J trimming: 4 bases; junction bases outside the gene matches: 5. Germline-derived CDR1 and CDR2 are SNHLY and FYNNEI. The CDR3 nucleotides are TGTGCCAGCAACCCGGGACAGGGGGTCTATGGCTACACCTTC. Translation: CASNPGQGVYGYTF.

This clone appeared once. The chain carries TRBV13 and TRBJ2-7; no firm D call. This CDR3 spans 12 amino acids. The ends were cut back, 2 bases at V and 0 bases at J, with 2 bases in the middle. The germline CDR1 and CDR2 sequences are PRHDT and FYEKMQ (reference sequence). The CDR3 DNA reads TGTGCCAGCAGCTTATACTCCTACGAGCAGTACTTC. Encoded protein: CASSLYSYEQYF.

The chain couples TRBV7-9 to TRBJ2-7, with a tentative D call TRBD1 (6 bases). The CDR3 runs to 13 residues. Germline V lookup: CDR1 SEHNR, CDR2 FQNEAQ (reference sequence). V gave up 4 bases and J gave up 0 bases, with 7 bases separating them. This chain's CDR3 is CASSWGHSYEQYF. The DNA for the CDR3 is TGTGCCAGCAGCTGGGGACACTCCTACGAGCAGTACTTC.

Notes on this clone: The sample contains more than one DNA sequence encoding this CDR3. This chain uses TRBV27 with TRBJ2-5; D possibly uses TRBD1 or TRBD2 (5 bases each). The CDR3 has 15 amino acids. Trimming pared 0 bases from V and 5 bases from J, leaving 13 bases between. Germline CDR1 MNHEY, CDR2 SMNVEV (reference sequence). CDR3 region: CASSLSGRIQETQYF. The CDR3 DNA reads as TGTGCCAGCAGTTTATCGGGACGGATACAGGAGACCCAGTACTTC.

The V and J genes are TRBV5-8 and TRBJ2-1; 9 nucleotides align to TRBD2. From germline, CDR1 is SGHTS and CDR2 YDEGEE. The length of the CDR3 is 16 residues. Trimming at V came to 1 base and at J to 6 bases, leaving 8 bases not matched to a gene. DNA for the CDR3: TGTGCCAGCAGCTTGATTAGCGGGGGAATCGTCAATGAGCAGTTCTTC. Its translation is CASSLISGGIVNEQFF.

Note on this clone: This CDR3 is also generated by other DNA sequences in the sample. The V gene is TRBV2, the J gene TRBJ2-1; 14 bases agree with TRBD2. This CDR3 is 15 amino acids long. V trimming: 10 bases; J trimming: 8 bases; junction bases outside the gene matches: 10. The germline CDR1 and CDR2 sequences are SNHLY and FYNNEI. CDR3 amino acids: CATRLAGGGGYEQFF. In DNA, the CDR3 is TGTGCCACGCGACTAGCGGGAGGGGGTGGGTATGAGCAGTTCTTC.

CDR3 amino acids: CASSSTVFDEQFF. The CDR3 nucleotides read TGTGCCAGCAGCTCCACAGTATTCGATGAGCAGTTCTTC. This sequence joins TRBV5-4 and TRBJ2-1; D unresolved. Germline V gives CDR1 SGHNT, CDR2 YYREEE (reference sequence). Between the trimmed V and J ends, which lost 3 bases and 8 bases, there was a span of 12 bases. This CDR3 comprises 13 residues. The entire variable domain, with the rest obtained from reference TRBV5-4 and TRBJ2-1, is as follows: ETGVTQSPTHLIKTRGQQVTLRCSSQSGHNTVSWYQQALGQGPQFIFQYYREEENGRGNFPPRFSGLQFPNYSSELNVNALELDDSALYLCASSSTVFDEQFFGPGTRLTVL.

The chain combines TRBV30 with TRBJ2-7; D not resolved. Germline CDR1 and CDR2: GTSNPN and SVGIG (reference sequence). This CDR3 region has 13 residues. V lost 0 bases and J 7 bases, leaving 13 bases between the germline ends. CDR3 sequence: CAWSVAYADEQYF. The CDR3 DNA reads TGTGCCTGGAGTGTGGCGTATGCGGATGAGCAGTACTTC.

The chain recombines TRBV27 with TRBJ2-1, with a possible D match to TRBD1 (6 bases). CDR3 length: 14 amino acids. With 3 bases removed from V and 3 bases from J, the gap between germline ends came to 9 bases. CDR1 and CDR2 from the germline V gene are MNHEY and SMNVEV (reference sequence). The CDR3 region has the DNA TGTGCCAGCAGTTTCCAGACAGGCTACAATGAGCAGTTCTTC. Its protein is CASSFQTGYNEQFF.

The rearrangement links TRBV7-9 to TRBJ2-1, with 9 nucleotides matching TRBD2. Germline CDR1 reads SEHNR; CDR2 reads FQNEAQ (reference sequence). The CDR3 spans 15 residues. The V gene end was trimmed by 4 bases and the J gene end by 5 bases; junction bases not matched to a gene: 6. CDR3 DNA: TGTGCCAGCAGCTCGCTAGCGGGGTTTAACAATGAGCAGTTCTTC. Its translation: CASSSLAGFNNEQFF.

The chain couples TRBV29-1 to TRBJ1-2, with 7 positions matching TRBD1. The V gene's germline CDR1 is SQVTM and CDR2 ANQGSEA. This CDR3 has 14 residues. V gave up 0 bases and J gave up 4 bases; unmatched junction bases: 5. CDR3 DNA: TGCAGCGTTGAAGATGAGGGGGCTGCCTATGGCTACACCTTC. Amino acid sequence: CSVEDEGAAYGYTF.

The chain is built from TRBV30 and TRBJ1-1, with 12 positions matching TRBD1. Per germline, CDR1 GTSNPN and CDR2 SVGIG (reference sequence). This CDR3 has 12 residues. With 8 bases clipped from V and 7 bases from J, the junction kept 5 bases outside the gene matches. The CDR3 protein is CAGTGGEGEAFF. In DNA form, the CDR3 reads TGTGCCGGGACAGGGGGCGAGGGTGAAGCTTTCTTT.

The rearrangement links TRBV10-2 to TRBJ2-2; no firm D call. The CDR3 is 12 residues long. The germline V gene encodes CDR1 WSHSY and CDR2 SAAADI. V lost 7 bases, J lost 3 bases, and 6 bases lay in between. The CDR3 spells CASILDTGELFF. The CDR3 nucleotides are TGCGCCAGCATATTGGACACCGGGGAGCTGTTTTTT.

The chain employs TRBV10-3 and TRBJ2-1; 13 positions agree with TRBD2. Germline lookup yields CDR1 ENHRY and CDR2 SYGVKD. CDR3 length equals 16 residues. V shed 6 bases and J 7 bases; nucleotides not matched to a gene: 9. For the CDR3, the DNA is TGTGCCATCAGAGGGTCACTAGCGGGAGGGCAGAATGAGCAGTTCTTC. Translated: CAIRGSLAGGQNEQFF.

About this clone: Its ends do not fully match the called genes, so a read error is possible. The chain is built from TRBV7-7 and TRBJ2-1, with 13 bases fitting TRBD2. The CDR3 loop spans 15 amino acids. Germline values: CDR1 SSHAT, CDR2 FNYEAQ (reference sequence). CDR3 sequence (DNA): TGTGCTAGCAGCTTAGGGACTAGCGGGGTCTGGGAGCAGTTCTTC. Encoded protein: CASSLGTSGVWEQFF. The full variable domain, in which reference TRBV7-7 and TRBJ2-1 provide the parts outside the CDR3, is GAGVSQSPRYKVTKRGQDVTLRCDPISSHATLYWYQQALGQGPEFLTYFNYEAQPDKSGLPSDRFSAERPEGSISTLTIQRTEQRDSAMYRCASSLGTSGVWEQFFGPGTRLTVL.

This chain joins TRBV10-3 and TRBJ2-3, with a possible D match to TRBD2 (5 bases). The CDR3 is made up of 14 amino acids. Trimming pared 10 bases from V and 3 bases from J, leaving 17 bases between. CDR1 and CDR2 from the germline V gene are ENHRY and SYGVKD. The CDR3 nucleotides are TGTGCCACCTCGTGGGCGGGTGAAACAGATACGCAGTATTTT. Translation: CATSWAGETDTQYF.

This chain links TRBV2 with TRBJ2-2; 7 bases are shared with TRBD1. V dropped 10 bases and J dropped 7; count of bases not matched to a gene: 6. Germline V gene lookup returns CDR1 SNHLY and CDR2 FYNNEI. There are 12 residues in the CDR3. The CDR3 region has the DNA TGTGCCACTAAGGACAGGCACGGGGAGCTGTTTTTT. Its translation is CATKDRHGELFF.

This clone occurred once. The CDR3 here is CASSTGTGGIYEQYF. Written as DNA, the CDR3 is TGTGCCAGTAGTACCGGGACTGGGGGAATCTACGAGCAGTACTTC. The chain recombines TRBV19 with TRBJ2-7, with D possibly matching TRBD2 (6 bases). The ends were cut back, 4 bases at V and 3 bases at J, with 16 bases in the middle. This CDR3 comprises 15 residues. CDR1 LNHDA and CDR2 SQIVND come from the germline V gene (reference sequence). The variable domain in full, with the rest retrieved from reference TRBV19 and TRBJ2-7, is DGGITQSPKYLFRKEGQNVTLSCEQNLNHDAMYWYRQDPGQGLRLIYYSQIVNDFQKGDIAEGYSVSREKKESFPLTVTSAQKNPTAFYLCASSTGTGGIYEQYFGPGTRLTVT.

The chain employs TRBV6-5 and TRBJ2-1, with D possibly matching TRBD2 (6 bases). V was pared by 7 bases and J by 4 bases, with 14 bases between. The CDR3 extends over 14 amino acids. The germline V gene has CDR1 MNHEY and CDR2 SVGAGI. The chain's CDR3 is CASKPGTVYNEQFF. The CDR3 nucleotides are TGTGCCAGCAAGCCCGGGACTGTTTACAATGAGCAGTTCTTC.

The chain links TRBV29-1 to TRBJ2-7; D is perhaps TRBD1 (5 bases). V was shortened by 2 bases and J by 2 bases, with 10 bases between the two germline ends. The germline V gene encodes CDR1 SQVTM and CDR2 ANQGSEA. This CDR3 region has 13 residues. This chain's CDR3 is CSVEKGPPYEQYF. Here the CDR3 DNA reads TGCAGCGTTGAAAAGGGGCCCCCCTACGAGCAGTACTTC.

The rearrangement uses TRBV6-1 and TRBJ2-7; possible D gene TRBD2, 6 bases. The CDR3 is made up of 15 amino acids. Per the germline V gene, CDR1 is MNHNS and CDR2 is SASEGT. V gave up 2 bases and J gave up 6 bases, with 17 bases separating them. This chain's CDR3 is CASSEWSPPGGEQYF. CDR3 DNA: TGTGCCAGCAGTGAATGGAGTCCACCCGGGGGCGAGCAGTACTTC.